This T cell receptor (beta chain) was recovered during a study of PD-1 blockade in classical Hodgkin lymphoma. Study-wide points: As was reported, newly diagnosed patients showed lower baseline TCR diversity than healthy donors did.

Trimming cost V 10 bases and J 3 bases, with 15 bases left between them. The germline gives CDR1 SNHLY, CDR2 FYNNEI. The CDR3 runs to 14 residues. There was relapse after autologous stem cell transplantation in every patient, and there was variation in brentuximab vedotin exposure. Produced via immunoSEQ multiplex PCR; TCRdb's table is partial and in-frame only. The profile shows tens of thousands of clones, 80% to 90% of them singletons. To note about this clone: The antigen is not known.

The sample was peripheral blood mononuclear cells (PBMCs), taken at baseline. This TCR came from a human donor with classical Hodgkin lymphoma. The chain recombines TRBV2 with TRBJ1-4; D possibly corresponds to TRBD1 (6 bases). The CDR3 region has the DNA TGTGCCATAAAGTCGGGGGCTTCTAATGAAAAACTGTTTTTT. Its translation: CAIKSGASNEKLFF.